The T cell receptor (beta chain) described here comes from a study of T-cell memory formation after mild COVID-19. Trimming took 0 bases from V and 7 from J; bases not matched to a gene: 7. Germline V gene lookup returns CDR1 SGHTA and CDR2 FQGNSA. The CDR3 spans 15 residues. This clonotype was counted a few times. Via MiXCR, TCRdb re-called the 5' RACE reads, giving one row per CDR3 protein. Among 120,000 or so distinct CDR3 sequences listed, over 15% were seen once. The receptor was isolated from a man aged 18 to 29 who had mild COVID-19 (a few samples of this study predate the infection). Cell type and time point are not known. Sequencing input: PBMCs or a T cell subset sorted from them (not recorded which). V and J are TRBV7-2 and TRBJ2-5, with 8 bases aligning to TRBD2. The CDR3 sequence is CASSLASGTSGTQYF. Here the CDR3 DNA reads TGTGCCAGCAGCTTAGCGTCTGGGACTAGTGGGACCCAGTACTTC. The whole variable domain, filled in from reference TRBV7-2 and TRBJ2-5, reads GAGVSQSPSNKVTEKGKDVELRCDPISGHTALYWYRQSLGQGLEFLIYFQGNSAPDKSGLPSDRFSAERTGGSVSTLTIQRTQQEDSAVYLCASSLASGTSGTQYFGPGTRLLVL.